This record looks at one T cell receptor (beta chain) sequence and its context. What it binds is unknown. Data came from immunoSEQ multiplex PCR; TCRdb stores just in-frame clones and leaves some out. The sample records about 130,000 clones, roughly 89% being singletons. The record originates from a study of cytomegalovirus exposure and HLA in healthy donors. General observations from the study: Overall, approximately 150 TCR beta chains were annotated as cytomegalovirus-associated.

Separate from the roughly 670-subject first cohort, the 120-subject validation cohort was the one that the donors belonged to. The CDR3 sequence is 13 residues long. Germline assignment: CDR1 MDHEN and CDR2 SYDVKM. Trimming cost V 3 bases and J 6 bases, with 12 bases left between them. This sequence was found in a young woman in good health and CMV-seronegative. The chain has TRBV28 and TRBJ2-7, with D possibly being TRBD1 (6 bases). Sequenced material: PBMCs. This CDR3 is CASSLFDRFEQYF. The CDR3 coding sequence is TGTGCCAGCAGTTTGTTTGACAGGTTCGAGCAGTACTTC.